These 22 T cell receptor beta chains share one sample of origin, sequenced in a study of blood T cell repertoires in COVID-19 (dated by TCRdb to 2019 to 2021). Libraries were made using the immunoSEQ multiplex PCR assay. Not all clones reach the TCRdb copy of this immuneACCESS table, which keeps in-frame sequences only. Checked studies attribute under half of the gap to unresolved V genes and leave the rest unexplained. This sample gives 200,000 to 300,000 clones in total; around 84% of them show up just once. The top ten clonotypes cover approximately 4% of the sample. The sample was peripheral blood. These receptors were taken from a man aged 60 to 69 with acute or convalescent COVID-19.

The chain has TRBV19 and TRBJ1-5; D might be TRBD1 (6 bases). The V end lost 7 bases, the J end lost 7 bases, and 17 bases lay between the germline ends. This CDR3 region has 14 residues. From germline, CDR1 is LNHDA and CDR2 SQIVND (reference sequence). The DNA of the CDR3 is TGTGCCAGTACCTGGGGAGGGGGAGACCAGCCCCAGCATTTT. Residues: CASTWGGGDQPQHF. The variable domain in full, completed from reference TRBV19 and TRBJ1-5, reads DGGITQSPKYLFRKEGQNVTLSCEQNLNHDAMYWYRQDPGQGLRLIYYSQIVNDFQKGDIAEGYSVSREKKESFPLTVTSAQKNPTAFYLCASTWGGGDQPQHFGDGTRLSIL.

This sequence joins TRBV19 and TRBJ2-4, with a tentative D call TRBD1 (6 bases). Germline CDR1 is LNHDA and CDR2 is SQIVND (reference sequence). V lost 4 bases, J lost 0 bases, and 13 bases lay in between. The CDR3 runs to 16 residues. For the CDR3, the DNA is TGTGCCAGTAGTACCGACAGGAGACTAGCCAAAAACATTCAGTACTTC. It encodes CASSTDRRLAKNIQYF. Using reference TRBV19 and TRBJ2-4 for the parts outside the CDR3, the full variable domain is DGGITQSPKYLFRKEGQNVTLSCEQNLNHDAMYWYRQDPGQGLRLIYYSQIVNDFQKGDIAEGYSVSREKKESFPLTVTSAQKNPTAFYLCASSTDRRLAKNIQYFGAGTRLSVL.

This chain joins TRBV12-5 and TRBJ2-1; 9 nucleotides match TRBD2. The CDR3 totals 17 residues. Trimming cost V 4 bases and J 7 bases; bases outside gene matches: 14. Germline CDR1 LGHNT, CDR2 FRNRAP. The CDR3 protein is CASGSPLTAGGSNEQFF. The DNA of the CDR3 is TGTGCTAGTGGTTCCCCTTTAACGGCGGGAGGGTCGAATGAGCAGTTCTTC.

This sequence joins TRBV5-4 and TRBJ1-5; D possibly corresponds to TRBD1 (5 bases). Deletions cut 0 bases from V and 8 bases from J, with 9 bases between. The germline CDR1 and CDR2 sequences are SGHNT and YYREEE (reference sequence). The CDR3 sequence is 13 residues long. The CDR3 coding sequence is TGTGCCAGCAGCTTGGAACCCAGGGAGCCCCAGCATTTT. This translates into CASSLEPREPQHF.

This clone was counted a few times. The chain employs TRBV9 and TRBJ2-5, with D possibly TRBD2 on 6 matching bases. With 3 bases removed from V and 4 bases from J, the gap between germline ends came to 16 bases. Germline-derived CDR1 and CDR2 are SGDLS and YYNGEE. The CDR3 spans 15 residues. The CDR3 spells CASSATGGVAETQYF. For the CDR3, the DNA is TGTGCCAGCAGCGCTACCGGCGGGGTGGCAGAGACCCAGTACTTC.

The V and J genes are TRBV15 and TRBJ2-2; possible D gene TRBD2, 5 bases. Germline V lookup: CDR1 LNHNV, CDR2 YYDKDF (reference sequence). This CDR3 contains 17 residues. V was trimmed by 1 base and J by 3 bases, leaving 15 bases between them. CDR3 sequence reads: CATSRGVNQRYTGELFF. The CDR3 DNA follows: TGTGCCACCAGCAGAGGTGTCAACCAGCGGTACACCGGGGAGCTGTTTTTT.

The V gene is TRBV4-1, the J gene TRBJ1-1; D is unresolved. The CDR3 runs 13 residues. Germline CDR1 reads MGHRA; CDR2 reads YSYEKL. The ends were cut back, 3 bases at V and 1 base at J, with 6 bases in the middle. In nucleotides, the CDR3 is TGCGCCAGCAGCCACCCCAGGAACACTGAAGCTTTCTTT. Encoded protein: CASSHPRNTEAFF.

The chain has TRBV13 and TRBJ2-7; perhaps TRBD1 as D (6 bases). Per the germline V gene, CDR1 is PRHDT and CDR2 is FYEKMQ (reference sequence). This CDR3 spans 11 amino acids. V lost 6 bases and J 7 bases, leaving 10 bases between the germline ends. The CDR3 DNA reads as TGTGCCAGCAGTCCAGGGGTAGAGCAGTACTTC. It codes for CASSPGVEQYF.

CDR3 in DNA: TGTGCCAGCAGCGTTACCGGGACAGGGGACATAGATGAGCAGTTCTTC. This gives the protein CASSVTGTGDIDEQFF. The chain recombines TRBV7-3 with TRBJ2-1; 10 bases align to TRBD1. CDR1 is SGHTA, CDR2 FQGTGA, per germline. V was clipped by 5 bases and J by 8 bases; unmatched bases: 12. This CDR3 has 16 amino acids. The full variable domain, completed using reference TRBV7-3 and TRBJ2-1, is GAGVSQTPSNKVTEKGKYVELRCDPISGHTALYWYRQSLGQGPEFLIYFQGTGAADDSGLPNDRFFAVRPEGSVSTLKIQRTERGDSAVYLCASSVTGTGDIDEQFFGPGTRLTVL.

This clone is a singleton in its sample. In DNA form, the CDR3 reads TGTGCCAGCAGCTTGGAGACAGGGGGGACTGAAGCTTTCTTT. Encoded protein: CASSLETGGTEAFF. The chain carries TRBV5-4 and TRBJ1-1, with 9 bases matching TRBD1. The CDR3 has 14 amino acids. The junction had 2 bases not matched to a gene; V was cut back by 0 bases and J by 5 bases. Germline V gene sequence: CDR1 SGHNT, CDR2 YYREEE (reference sequence).

J is TRBJ2-1 and V is TRBV14; D is perhaps TRBD1 (6 bases). Between the trimmed V and J ends, which lost 4 bases and 0 bases, there was a span of 10 bases. Germline values: CDR1 SGHDN, CDR2 FVKESK. The CDR3 consists of 15 residues. The chain's CDR3 is CASSLTGSSYNEQFF. CDR3 bases: TGTGCCAGCAGCCTAACAGGGAGCTCCTACAATGAGCAGTTCTTC.

The rearrangement joins TRBV6-5 to TRBJ2-7; 7 positions agree with TRBD1. CDR1 is MNHEY and CDR2 is SVGAGI in the germline V gene. CDR3 length equals 14 residues. V lost 2 bases, J lost 4 bases, and 5 bases stayed unmatched. CDR3 in amino acids: CASSYARGLYEQYF. CDR3 nucleotide sequence: TGTGCCAGCAGTTACGCCAGGGGGTTGTACGAGCAGTACTTC.

The chain has TRBV6-4 and TRBJ2-2; 7 positions match TRBD1. The CDR3 spans 15 residues. In germline, CDR1 is MRHNA, CDR2 SNTAGT. The V and J ends lost 6 bases and 0 bases, in that order; junction bases with no gene match: 4. CDR3 nucleotides: TGTGCCAGCAGGCAAGACAGGGCGAACACCGGGGAGCTGTTTTTT. Encoded protein: CASRQDRANTGELFF.

Comment on this clone: Other DNA sequences of this sample code for an identical CDR3. The chain combines TRBV5-1 with TRBJ1-1; D is unclear. CDR1 is SGHRS, CDR2 YFSETQ, per germline. Trimming took 1 base from V and 0 from J, leaving 7 bases between them. The CDR3 has 14 residues. This CDR3 is CASSLNSLNTEAFF. DNA for the CDR3: TGCGCCAGCAGCTTGAACAGCCTGAACACTGAAGCTTTCTTT.

The J gene is TRBJ2-3, the V gene TRBV28; 10 nucleotides agree with TRBD2. Germline trimming cut 3 bases from V and 5 bases from J; bases unmatched to any gene: 8. The CDR3 totals 16 residues. Germline V gene data show CDR1 as MDHEN and CDR2 as SYDVKM. This CDR3 reads CASSFPSGLAEDTQYF. The CDR3 coding sequence is TGTGCCAGCAGTTTCCCCTCCGGACTAGCGGAAGATACGCAGTATTTT.

The rearrangement joins TRBV7-9 to TRBJ1-6; D is possibly TRBD1 (6 bases). V gave up 7 bases and J gave up 9 bases, with 19 bases separating them. This CDR3 comprises 15 residues. Germline V gene sequence: CDR1 SEHNR, CDR2 FQNEAQ (reference sequence). The CDR3: CASIPDRTHFSPLHF. For the CDR3, the DNA is TGTGCCAGCATCCCTGACAGGACGCATTTTTCACCCCTCCACTTT.

This clone was recorded once. This CDR3 is CASSLGPPTSHNEQFF. The CDR3 nucleotides are TGTGCCAGCAGCTTAGGTCCCCCAACTAGCCACAATGAGCAGTTCTTC. The gene calls are TRBV7-9 and TRBJ2-1, with a possible D match to TRBD2 (6 bases). The CDR3 length is 16 residues. Germline V gene lookup returns CDR1 SEHNR and CDR2 FQNEAQ (reference sequence). V was trimmed by 1 base and J by 5 bases, leaving 15 bases between them.

As to this clone: Other DNA sequences within the sample encode an identical CDR3. The chain couples TRBV27 to TRBJ1-1; 7 positions match TRBD1. Germline V gene sequence: CDR1 MNHEY, CDR2 SMNVEV (reference sequence). The V segment lost 6 bases and the J segment 1 base; nucleotides outside the gene matches: 5. CDR3 length: 14 residues. For the CDR3, the DNA is TGTGCCAGCAGCCCCGGGACAGCGAACACTGAAGCTTTCTTT. It translates to CASSPGTANTEAFF.

This chain links TRBV12-3 or TRBV12-4 with TRBJ1-2, with a tentative D call TRBD1 (5 bases). The V gene lost 7 bases and the J gene lost 4 bases, with 13 bases spanning the gap. The CDR3 consists of 13 residues. The CDR3, as DNA: TGTGCCAGCACCCCACAGGAGTCCTATGGCTACACCTTC. It codes for CASTPQESYGYTF.

The chain links TRBV18 to TRBJ2-1, with 11 bases that match TRBD2. V lost 2 bases to trimming and J lost 4 bases; unmatched junction nucleotides: 1. The germline CDR1 and CDR2 sequences are KGHSH and LQKENI. The CDR3 has 15 amino acids. CDR3 protein: CASSPTSGGYNEQFF. The CDR3 nucleotides read TGTGCCAGCTCACCAACTAGCGGGGGTTACAATGAGCAGTTCTTC.

V gene TRBV6-5 combines with J gene TRBJ2-5, with 7 bases fitting TRBD1. Trimming at V came to 6 bases and at J to 0 bases, leaving 4 bases not matched to a gene. In germline, CDR1 is MNHEY, CDR2 SVGAGI. CDR3 length: 14 amino acids. CDR3 protein: CASRPQGNQETQYF. CDR3 bases: TGTGCCAGCAGACCACAGGGGAACCAAGAGACCCAGTACTTC.

The genes are TRBV3-1 (or the pseudogene TRBV3-2) and TRBJ1-6; D unclear. The germline CDR1 and CDR2 sequences are LGHDT and YNNKEL (reference sequence). Trimming removed 1 base at V and 10 bases at J, with 11 bases between. The CDR3 spans 14 residues. CDR3 amino acids: CASSQVAGQSPLHF. Here the CDR3 DNA reads TGTGCCAGCAGCCAAGTGGCGGGCCAATCACCCCTCCACTTT.